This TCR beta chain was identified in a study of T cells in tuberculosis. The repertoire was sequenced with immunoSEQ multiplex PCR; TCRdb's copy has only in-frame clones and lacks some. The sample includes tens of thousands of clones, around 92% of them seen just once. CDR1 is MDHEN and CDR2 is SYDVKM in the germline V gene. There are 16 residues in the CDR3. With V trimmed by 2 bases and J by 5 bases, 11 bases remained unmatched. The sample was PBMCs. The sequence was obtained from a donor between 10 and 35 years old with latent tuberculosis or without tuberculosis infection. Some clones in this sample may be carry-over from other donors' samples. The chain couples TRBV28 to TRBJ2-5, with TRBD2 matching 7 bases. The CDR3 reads CASSLLSGGRGETQYF. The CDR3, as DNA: TGTGCCAGCAGTTTACTGTCCGGGGGGAGAGGGGAGACCCAGTACTTC.